The rows below give T cell receptor beta chains drawn from one sample of a study of blood T cells in healthy people across ages. TCRdb processed the 5' RACE reads anew with MiXCR; each CDR3 protein has one entry. The table shows roughly 730,000 distinct CDR3 sequences, with 56% occurring only once. Specimen: blood. Receptors were obtained from a man aged 40-49 years in good health. Both conserved end residues are part of each CDR3. Each record gives: CDR3 length, V gene, J gene, CDR3 protein.

>15|TRBV20-1|TRBJ2-5
CSVRGTSGLQETQYF
>15|TRBV27|TRBJ2-5
CASSRWVGLEETQYF
>16|TRBV7-2|TRBJ2-7
CASSLGLAGGPDEQYF
>14|TRBV12-3/TRBV12-4|TRBJ2-1
CASSLGTSADEQFF
>16|TRBV15|TRBJ1-1
CATSRVGQGRSTEAFF
>14|TRBV7-9|TRBJ2-7
CASSTRDRSYEQYF
>14|TRBV5-6|TRBJ2-3
CASSRWARPDTQYF
>16|TRBV4-2|TRBJ2-7
CASSQEWTTSSYEQYF
>14|TRBV29-1|TRBJ1-4
CSVDRGGTNEKLFF
>15|TRBV2|TRBJ2-4
CASSEEKGLKNIQYF